Following are 29 T cell receptor beta chains from one sample sequenced in a study of T cells in Graves' hyperthyroidism and ophthalmopathy. RNA transcripts gave rise to amplified TCR beta CDR3 regions. First-round RT-PCR targeting the TCR CDR3 was performed with the HTBI primer set. Using its own MiXCR run on the multiplex PCR reads, TCRdb lists one record per CDR3 protein. The profile shows some 800,000 distinct CDR3 sequences, approximately 40% of them singletons. Source material: blood. The receptors come from a young man with Graves' hyperthyroidism.

This clonotype was recorded at least ten times. V and J are TRBV5-6 and TRBJ1-5, with D unresolved. Looked up from germline, CDR1 is SGHDT and CDR2 is YYEEEE. The V gene lost 4 bases and the J gene lost 6 bases, with 11 bases spanning the gap. The CDR3 contains 13 residues. The CDR3 spells CASSASGGQPQHF. The CDR3 bases are TGTGCCAGCAGCGCATCTGGAGGTCAGCCCCAGCATTTT. The full variable domain, with the rest looked up from reference TRBV5-6 and TRBJ1-5, is DAGVTQSPTHLIKTRGQQVTLRCSPKSGHDTVSWYQQALGQGPQFIFQYYEEEERQRGNFPDRFSGHQFPNYSSELNVNALLLGDSALYLCASSASGGQPQHFGDGTRLSIL.

This clonotype was seen at least ten times. The gene calls are TRBV2 and TRBJ1-1; a possible D gene is TRBD1 (5 bases). The CDR3 length is 12 residues. Trimming pared 6 bases from V and 4 bases from J, leaving 9 bases between. Germline V lookup: CDR1 SNHLY, CDR2 FYNNEI. CDR3 coding DNA: TGTGCCAGCAGCCCCGACAGCACTGAAGCTTTCTTT. Translating gives CASSPDSTEAFF.

The rearrangement links TRBV7-9 to TRBJ2-7; D possibly matches TRBD1 or TRBD2 (5 bases each). Germline values: CDR1 SEHNR, CDR2 FQNEAQ (reference sequence). The CDR3 totals 16 residues. V gave up 4 bases and J gave up 8 bases, with 24 bases separating them. In nucleotides, the CDR3 is TGTGCCAGCAGCTCACCTCAGGGAGCGGATCCCATCCAGCAGTACTTC. This gives the protein CASSSPQGADPIQQYF.

This clonotype was found many times. This rearrangement joins TRBV2 to TRBJ2-7; no clear D gene. CDR1 and CDR2 (germline): SNHLY, FYNNEI. Trimming stripped 8 bases from V and 5 bases from J, with 7 bases between. CDR3 size: 10 residues. CDR3 coding DNA: TGTGCCAGCTTCGGAAACGAGCAGTACTTC. Protein: CASFGNEQYF.

The chain couples TRBV19 to TRBJ1-3; possible D gene TRBD1, 5 bases. Germline V gene sequence: CDR1 LNHDA, CDR2 SQIVND (reference sequence). V was shortened by 8 bases and J by 1 base, with 18 bases between the two germline ends. This CDR3 has 16 amino acids. CDR3 in DNA: TGTGCCAGTCTCAGGGATCCCCGATCTTCTGGAAACACCATATATTTT. This gives the protein CASLRDPRSSGNTIYF.

This clonotype has ten or more counts. CDR3 amino acids: CASGGSNQPQHF. CDR3 nucleotides: TGTGCCAGCGGGGGGAGCAATCAGCCCCAGCATTTT. This chain uses TRBV9 with TRBJ1-5; D perhaps matches TRBD1 (5 bases). This CDR3 contains 12 residues. Between the trimmed V and J ends, which lost 7 bases and 1 base, there was a span of 6 bases. The V gene's germline CDR1 is SGDLS and CDR2 YYNGEE. The entire variable domain, with the rest obtained from reference TRBV9 and TRBJ1-5, is as follows: DSGVTQTPKHLITATGQRVTLRCSPRSGDLSVYWYQQSLDQGLQFLIQYYNGEERAKGNILERFSAQQFPDLHSELNLSSLELGDSALYFCASGGSNQPQHFGDGTRLSIL.

This rearrangement joins TRBV15 to TRBJ2-7; a weak D match, TRBD2 (6 bases). This CDR3 is built from 16 residues. Trimming took off 5 bases at V and 1 base at J, with 18 bases between the two ends. Germline-derived CDR1 and CDR2 are LNHNV and YYDKDF (reference sequence). The CDR3 loop is CATSGLAGKESYEQYF. CDR3 coding DNA: TGTGCCACCAGCGGTCTTGCGGGGAAAGAATCCTACGAGCAGTACTTC.

The V gene is TRBV6-5, the J gene TRBJ1-4; D is possibly TRBD1 (5 bases). CDR3 size: 14 residues. The V end was cut by 7 bases, the J end by 4 bases, with 13 bases between. Per germline, CDR1 MNHEY and CDR2 SVGAGI. The CDR3 sequence: CASKVKGYNEKLFF. The CDR3 DNA reads TGTGCCAGCAAAGTTAAGGGGTATAATGAAAAACTGTTTTTT.

Details on this clonotype: One base away lies a much larger clone, so this may be a sequencing read error. This rearrangement joins TRBV25-1 to TRBJ2-3; D unresolved. The V and J ends lost 6 bases and 1 base respectively, with 5 bases between them. CDR3 length: 12 residues. Per the germline V gene, CDR1 is MGHDK and CDR2 is SYGVNS. CDR3 sequence: CASSFGTDTQYF. The CDR3 DNA follows: TGTGCCAGCAGCTTTGGCACAGATACGCAGTATTTT.

This clonotype has a handful of counts. A read error may account for a junction end that differs from germline. The V and J genes are TRBV3-1 and TRBJ2-7; the D gene is possibly TRBD1 (6 bases). Per germline, CDR1 LGHDT and CDR2 YNNKEL (reference sequence). The CDR3 runs to 14 residues. This CDR3 reads CASSQDRLLYEQYF. In nucleotides, the CDR3 is TGTGCCAGCAGTCAAGACAGGTTACTCTACGAGCAGTACTTC.

This clonotype was found many times. The chain couples TRBV6-5 to TRBJ1-2; 7 nucleotides line up with TRBD1. Germline loops: CDR1 MNHEY, CDR2 SVGAGI. V shed 10 bases, J shed 6 bases, and the junction held 8 bases outside the gene matches. The CDR3 contains 12 residues. CDR3 sequence reads: CATLTGLNGYTF. Here the CDR3 DNA reads TGTGCCACCCTGACAGGGTTGAATGGCTACACCTTC.

In DNA, the CDR3 is TGTGCCAGCAGCTCCAGGCCCGGGGGGTCTGGGGCCAACGTCCTGACTTTC. This sequence encodes CASSSRPGGSGANVLTF. The chain couples TRBV2 to TRBJ2-6; 7 nucleotides agree with TRBD2. Germline trimming cut 6 bases from V and 1 base from J; bases unmatched to any gene: 9. The CDR3 is 17 amino acids. Germline CDR1 and CDR2: SNHLY and FYNNEI. Together with reference TRBV2 and TRBJ2-6, the CDR3 gives the full variable domain: EPEVTQTPSHQVTQMGQEVILRCVPISNHLYFYWYRQILGQKVEFLVSFYNNEISEKSEIFDDQFSVERPDGSNFTLKIRSTKLEDSAMYFCASSSRPGGSGANVLTFGAGSRLTVL.

A single count supports this clonotype. This chain connects TRBV12-3 or TRBV12-4 to TRBJ1-1; perhaps TRBD1 as D (6 bases). V lost 3 bases, J lost 2 bases, and 10 bases lay in between. There are 14 residues in the CDR3. DNA for the CDR3: TGTGCCAGCAGTTTCCGGACAGACAACACTGAAGCTTTCTTT. It yields the protein CASSFRTDNTEAFF.

This chain links TRBV9 with TRBJ1-2; a possible D gene is TRBD1 (5 bases). CDR1 is SGDLS and CDR2 is YYNGEE in the germline V gene. V was clipped by 4 bases and J by 10 bases, with 17 bases between them. This CDR3 region has 13 residues. The CDR3 sequence: CASSTRDEINYTF. DNA of the CDR3: TGTGCCAGCAGCACGCGGGACGAAATAAACTACACCTTC. Together with reference TRBV9 and TRBJ1-2, the CDR3 gives the full variable domain: DSGVTQTPKHLITATGQRVTLRCSPRSGDLSVYWYQQSLDQGLQFLIQYYNGEERAKGNILERFSAQQFPDLHSELNLSSLELGDSALYFCASSTRDEINYTFGSGTRLTVV.

This clonotype has more than one count but fewer than ten. This chain links TRBV12-3 or TRBV12-4 with TRBJ1-4; D is unresolved. V was clipped by 6 bases and J by 2 bases, with 13 bases between them. The CDR3 is 15 amino acids. This CDR3 reads CASRLLHETNEKLFF. CDR3 DNA sequence: TGTGCCAGCAGATTGCTCCACGAGACTAATGAAAAACTGTTTTTT.

This clonotype was seen just once. A much larger clone differs by one base, so this may be a read error. The V and J genes are TRBV6-4 and TRBJ2-6, with no clear D. The V gene's germline CDR1 is MRHNA and CDR2 SNTAGT. The CDR3 has 15 residues. V was cut by 0 bases and J by 2 bases, with 5 bases left in between. CDR3 residues: CASSDSAAGANVLTF. The DNA for the CDR3 is TGTGCCAGCAGTGACTCGGCAGCTGGGGCCAACGTCCTGACTTTC.

To note about this clonotype: A junction boundary mismatches the germline segment, possibly from a read error. The chain combines TRBV15 with TRBJ1-1, with a tentative D call TRBD1 (5 bases). Germline V gene lookup returns CDR1 LNHNV and CDR2 YYDKDF (reference sequence). The CDR3 loop spans 12 amino acids. The CDR3, as DNA: TGTGCCACCAGCAGAGAGCCCGGGACCCTCCTTTTT. This translates into CATSREPGTLLF.

This chain connects TRBV7-9 to TRBJ2-5, with D maybe TRBD2 (7 bases). Germline assignment: CDR1 SEHNR and CDR2 FQNEAQ (reference sequence). The CDR3 has 14 residues. V shed 5 bases and J shed 4 bases, with 14 bases lying between them. The CDR3 nucleotides read TGTGCCAGCAGCCGGGCGGGGGCTCGAGAGACCCAGTACTTC. This sequence encodes CASSRAGARETQYF. Based on the CDR3 plus reference TRBV7-9 and TRBJ2-5, the full variable domain is DTGVSQNPRHKITKRGQNVTFRCDPISEHNRLYWYRQTLGQGPEFLTYFQNEAQLEKSRLLSDRFSAERPKGSFSTLEIQRTEQGDSAMYLCASSRAGARETQYFGPGTRLLVL.

In this sample, this clonotype turned up many times. The chain has TRBV29-1 and TRBJ2-7, with TRBD1 identical over 7 bases. Germline V gene data show CDR1 as SQVTM and CDR2 as ANQGSEA. J gave up 5 bases and V 6 bases, and 4 bases lay outside the gene matches. The CDR3 extends over 11 amino acids. Written as DNA, the CDR3 is TGCAGCGTCTCCACAGGGGACGAGCAGTACTTC. Its translation is CSVSTGDEQYF.

This clonotype was counted between two and nine times. V and J are TRBV9 and TRBJ2-2, with 8 bases lining up with TRBD1. Per the germline V gene, CDR1 is SGDLS and CDR2 is YYNGEE. Trimming removed 2 bases from V and 0 bases from J; junction bases left unmatched: 6. The CDR3 has 17 amino acids. For the CDR3, the DNA is TGTGCCAGCAGCGTGCCCCTGGACAGGGCGAACACCGGGGAGCTGTTTTTT. Amino acids: CASSVPLDRANTGELFF.

This clonotype showed up many times. The rearrangement links TRBV19 to TRBJ1-5, with TRBD1 identical over 12 bases. The CDR3 contains 17 residues. After removal of 9 bases from V and 2 bases from J, the junction contained 11 bases not matched to a gene. Germline CDR1 reads LNHDA; CDR2 reads SQIVND (reference sequence). The CDR3 loop is CASKPGQGAMGNQPQHF. CDR3 in DNA: TGTGCCAGCAAGCCGGGACAGGGGGCGATGGGCAATCAGCCCCAGCATTTT.

The rearrangement joins TRBV11-2 to TRBJ2-5; D is unresolved. There are 14 residues in the CDR3. The V and J ends lost 4 bases and 3 bases respectively, with 12 bases between them. Looked up from germline, CDR1 is SGHAT and CDR2 is FQNNGV. This CDR3 is CASSYRPTEETQYF. The DNA for the CDR3 is TGTGCCAGCAGCTACCGACCAACCGAAGAGACCCAGTACTTC.

The sample holds many counts of this clonotype. V and J are TRBV19 and TRBJ2-7; D may be TRBD2 (5 bases). CDR3 length: 13 amino acids. Germline CDR1 is LNHDA and CDR2 is SQIVND (reference sequence). V dropped 3 bases and J dropped 6 bases, with 12 bases sitting between them. The CDR3 loop is CASSISSGIEQYF. As DNA, the CDR3 is TGTGCCAGTAGTATTAGCTCGGGAATCGAGCAGTACTTC.

The sample holds many counts of this clonotype. The chain uses TRBV7-9 and TRBJ1-3; no clear D. The CDR3 runs to 15 residues. Trimming shortened V by 4 bases and J by 0 bases, and 10 bases separated the two germline ends. Germline values: CDR1 SEHNR, CDR2 FQNEAQ (reference sequence). CDR3 protein: CASSSGRSSGNTIYF. The CDR3 DNA sequence: TGTGCCAGCAGCTCCGGACGGTCCTCTGGAAACACCATATATTTT.

The rearrangement uses TRBV25-1 and TRBJ1-3; possible D gene TRBD1, 6 bases. V lost 5 bases to trimming and J lost 2 bases, with 13 bases between them. Germline V gives CDR1 MGHDK, CDR2 SYGVNS. The CDR3 sequence is 15 residues long. Written as DNA, the CDR3 is TGTGCCAGCAGTTGGGGGGCAGCGGCTGGAAACACCATATATTTT. Residues: CASSWGAAAGNTIYF. Full variable domain (remainder filled in from reference TRBV25-1 and TRBJ1-3): EADIYQTPRYLVIGTGKKITLECSQTMGHDKMYWYQQDPGMELHLIHYSYGVNSTEKGDLSSESTVSRIRTEHFPLTLESARPSHTSQYLCASSWGAAAGNTIYFGEGSWLTVV.

This clonotype was counted ten times or more. The chain's CDR3 is CASSLEGQNNQPQHF. CDR3 DNA: TGCGCCAGCAGCTTGGAGGGACAGAACAATCAGCCCCAGCATTTT. This chain links TRBV5-1 with TRBJ1-5, with 7 bases identical to TRBD1. Germline CDR1 SGHRS, CDR2 YFSETQ. This CDR3 is 15 amino acids long. V shed 0 bases and J 3 bases; nucleotides not matched to a gene: 3.

This rearrangement joins TRBV4-1 to TRBJ2-7; D unclear. The CDR3 consists of 15 residues. Between the trimmed V and J ends, which lost 3 bases and 2 bases, there was a span of 14 bases. Germline V gives CDR1 MGHRA, CDR2 YSYEKL. CDR3 nucleotides: TGCGCCAGCAGCCATGTCGTTGATGGGCCCTACGAGCAGTACTTC. Residues: CASSHVVDGPYEQYF.

This chain connects TRBV5-1 to TRBJ1-2; the D gene is possibly TRBD1 (5 bases). Germline CDR1 and CDR2: SGHRS and YFSETQ. This CDR3 has 15 residues. Trimming pared 4 bases from V and 4 bases from J, leaving 17 bases between. CDR3 in amino acids: CASSGSSGAFYGYTF. CDR3 DNA sequence: TGCGCCAGCAGCGGGTCGTCCGGGGCCTTCTATGGCTACACCTTC.

Regarding this clonotype: It may be a read error: a sequence one base away is much more abundant. This chain joins TRBV9 and TRBJ2-7, with a possible D match to TRBD1 (7 bases). The CDR3 totals 15 residues. V was shortened by 0 bases and J by 3 bases, with 13 bases between the two germline ends. In germline, CDR1 is SGDLS, CDR2 YYNGEE. CDR3 nucleotides: TGTGCCAGCAGCGTAGGCGGGGACAGCCTCTACGAGCAGTACTTC. Translation gives CASSVGGDSLYEQYF.